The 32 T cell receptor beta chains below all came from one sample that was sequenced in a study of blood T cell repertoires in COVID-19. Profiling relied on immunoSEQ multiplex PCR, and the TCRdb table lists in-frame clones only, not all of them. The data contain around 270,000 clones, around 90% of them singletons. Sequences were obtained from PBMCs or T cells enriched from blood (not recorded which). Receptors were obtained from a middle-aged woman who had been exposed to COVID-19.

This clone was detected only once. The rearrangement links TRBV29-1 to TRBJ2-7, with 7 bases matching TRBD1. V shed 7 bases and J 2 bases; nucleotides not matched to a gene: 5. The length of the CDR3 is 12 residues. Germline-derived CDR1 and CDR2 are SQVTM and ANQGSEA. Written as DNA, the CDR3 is TGCAGCGCTGTGACAGGGACCTACGAGCAGTACTTC. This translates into CSAVTGTYEQYF.

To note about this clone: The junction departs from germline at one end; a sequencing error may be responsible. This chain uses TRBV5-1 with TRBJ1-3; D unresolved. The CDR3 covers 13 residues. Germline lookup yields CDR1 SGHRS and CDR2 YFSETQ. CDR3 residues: CASSLNTGNTIYF. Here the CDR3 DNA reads TGTGCCAGCAGCTTGAATACTGGAAACACCATATATTTT.

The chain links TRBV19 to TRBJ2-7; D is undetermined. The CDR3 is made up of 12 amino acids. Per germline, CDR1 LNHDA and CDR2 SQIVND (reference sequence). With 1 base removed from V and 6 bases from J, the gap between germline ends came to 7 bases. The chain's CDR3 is CASSIGTGEQYF. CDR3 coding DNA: TGTGCCAGTAGTATAGGAACGGGCGAGCAGTACTTC.

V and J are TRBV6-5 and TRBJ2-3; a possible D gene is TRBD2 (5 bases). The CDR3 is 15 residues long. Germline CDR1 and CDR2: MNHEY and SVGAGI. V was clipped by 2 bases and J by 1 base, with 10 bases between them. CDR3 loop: CASSYLPAGTDTQYF. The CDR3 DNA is TGTGCCAGCAGTTACCTCCCAGCGGGCACAGATACGCAGTATTTT.

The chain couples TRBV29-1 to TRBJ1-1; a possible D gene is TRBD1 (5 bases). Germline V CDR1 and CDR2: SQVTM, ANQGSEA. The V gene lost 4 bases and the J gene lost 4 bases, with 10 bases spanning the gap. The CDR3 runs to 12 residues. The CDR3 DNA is TGCAGCGTTGGCGGGGGGATCACTGAAGCTTTCTTT. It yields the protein CSVGGGITEAFF.

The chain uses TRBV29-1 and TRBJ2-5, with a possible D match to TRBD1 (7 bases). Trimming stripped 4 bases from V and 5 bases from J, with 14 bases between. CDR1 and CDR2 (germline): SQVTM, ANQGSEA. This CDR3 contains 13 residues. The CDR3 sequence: CSVAPTGRETQYF. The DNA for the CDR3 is TGCAGCGTTGCCCCGACAGGGAGGGAGACCCAGTACTTC.

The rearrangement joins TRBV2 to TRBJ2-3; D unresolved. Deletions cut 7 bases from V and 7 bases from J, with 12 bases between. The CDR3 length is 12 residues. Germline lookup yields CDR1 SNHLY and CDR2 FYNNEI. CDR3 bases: TGTGCCAGCACCCCATTCGCGAATACGCAGTATTTT. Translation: CASTPFANTQYF.

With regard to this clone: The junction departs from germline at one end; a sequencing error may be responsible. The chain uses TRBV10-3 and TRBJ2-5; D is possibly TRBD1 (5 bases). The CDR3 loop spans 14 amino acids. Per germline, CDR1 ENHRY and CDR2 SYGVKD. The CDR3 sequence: CAIRAQGNQETQYF. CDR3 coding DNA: TGTGCCATCAGGGCGCAGGGTAACCAGGAGACCCAGTACTTC.

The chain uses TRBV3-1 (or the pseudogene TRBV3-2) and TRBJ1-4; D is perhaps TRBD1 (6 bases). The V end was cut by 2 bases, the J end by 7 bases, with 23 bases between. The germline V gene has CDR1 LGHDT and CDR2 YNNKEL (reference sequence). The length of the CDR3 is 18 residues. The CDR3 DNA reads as TGTGCCAGCAGCCAAATCCGGGGGGGTAGATTCAGGGGTGAAAAACTGTTTTTT. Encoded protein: CASSQIRGGRFRGEKLFF.

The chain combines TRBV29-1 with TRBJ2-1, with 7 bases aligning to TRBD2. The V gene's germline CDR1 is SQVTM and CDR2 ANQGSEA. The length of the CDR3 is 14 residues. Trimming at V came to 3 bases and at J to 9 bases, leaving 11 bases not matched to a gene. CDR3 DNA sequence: TGCAGCGTTGACACGGGGAGGGCCGCTACTGAGCAGTTCTTC. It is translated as CSVDTGRAATEQFF.

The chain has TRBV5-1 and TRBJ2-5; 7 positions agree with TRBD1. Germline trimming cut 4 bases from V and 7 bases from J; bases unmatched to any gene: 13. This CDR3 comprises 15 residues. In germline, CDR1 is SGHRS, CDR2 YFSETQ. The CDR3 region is CASSPEIGGGGTQYF. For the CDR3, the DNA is TGCGCCAGCAGCCCCGAGATAGGGGGCGGAGGGACCCAGTACTTC.

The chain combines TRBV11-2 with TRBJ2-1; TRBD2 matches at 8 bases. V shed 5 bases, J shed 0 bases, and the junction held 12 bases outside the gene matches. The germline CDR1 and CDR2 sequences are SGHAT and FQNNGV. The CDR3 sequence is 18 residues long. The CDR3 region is CASSGFQLAGSSYNEQFF. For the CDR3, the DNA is TGTGCCAGCAGCGGCTTTCAGTTAGCGGGGAGCTCCTACAATGAGCAGTTCTTC.

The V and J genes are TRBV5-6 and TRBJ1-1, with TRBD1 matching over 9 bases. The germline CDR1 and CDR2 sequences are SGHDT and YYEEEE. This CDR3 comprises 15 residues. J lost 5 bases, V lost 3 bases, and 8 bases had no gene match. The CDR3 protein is CASSSDRGRVTEAFF. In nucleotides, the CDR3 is TGTGCCAGCAGCTCTGACAGGGGGAGGGTTACTGAAGCTTTCTTT.

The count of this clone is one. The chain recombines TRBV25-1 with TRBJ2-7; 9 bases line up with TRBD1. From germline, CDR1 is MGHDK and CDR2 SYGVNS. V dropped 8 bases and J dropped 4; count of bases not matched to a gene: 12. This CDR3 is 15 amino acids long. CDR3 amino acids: CASGKKGTGYYEQYF. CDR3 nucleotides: TGTGCCAGCGGTAAAAAAGGGACAGGGTATTACGAGCAGTACTTC.

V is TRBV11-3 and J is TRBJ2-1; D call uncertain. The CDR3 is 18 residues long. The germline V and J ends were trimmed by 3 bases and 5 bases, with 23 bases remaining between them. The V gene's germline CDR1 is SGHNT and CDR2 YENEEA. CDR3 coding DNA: TGTGCCAGCAGCTTCCTCGCGTTCCCTACTCCCCCCCACAATGAGCAGTTCTTC. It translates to CASSFLAFPTPPHNEQFF.

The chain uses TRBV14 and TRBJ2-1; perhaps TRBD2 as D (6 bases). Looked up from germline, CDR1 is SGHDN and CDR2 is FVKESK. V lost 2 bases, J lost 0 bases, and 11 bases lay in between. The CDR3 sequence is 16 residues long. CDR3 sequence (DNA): TGTGCCAGCAGCCAAAGGCACGGGAGCTCCTACAATGAGCAGTTCTTC. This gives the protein CASSQRHGSSYNEQFF. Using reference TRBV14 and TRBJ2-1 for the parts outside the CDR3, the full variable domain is EAGVTQFPSHSVIEKGQTVTLRCDPISGHDNLYWYRRVMGKEIKFLLHFVKESKQDESGMPNNRFLAERTGGTYSTLKVQPAELEDSGVYFCASSQRHGSSYNEQFFGPGTRLTVL.

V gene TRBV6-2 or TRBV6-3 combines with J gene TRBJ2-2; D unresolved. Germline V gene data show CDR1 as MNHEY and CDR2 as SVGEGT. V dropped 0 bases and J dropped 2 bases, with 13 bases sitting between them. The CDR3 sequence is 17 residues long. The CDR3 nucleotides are TGTGCCAGCAGTTACTCCGGTCAGGCAGTTAACACCGGGGAGCTGTTTTTT. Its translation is CASSYSGQAVNTGELFF.

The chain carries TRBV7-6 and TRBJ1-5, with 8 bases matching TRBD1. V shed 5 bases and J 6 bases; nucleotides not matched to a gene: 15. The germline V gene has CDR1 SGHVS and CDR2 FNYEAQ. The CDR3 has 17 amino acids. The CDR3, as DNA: TGTGCCAGCAGCCTCTGGGGGGCAGGGGGCCGTTCTCAGCCCCAGCATTTT. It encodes CASSLWGAGGRSQPQHF.

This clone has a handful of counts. Written as DNA, the CDR3 is TGTGCCAGCAGTTTGCGGCTCCTCTATGGCTACACCTTC. Its translation: CASSLRLLYGYTF. The chain has TRBV28 and TRBJ1-2; D unresolved. CDR3 length equals 13 residues. Germline V CDR1 and CDR2: MDHEN, SYDVKM. V was cut by 3 bases and J by 4 bases, with 9 bases left in between.

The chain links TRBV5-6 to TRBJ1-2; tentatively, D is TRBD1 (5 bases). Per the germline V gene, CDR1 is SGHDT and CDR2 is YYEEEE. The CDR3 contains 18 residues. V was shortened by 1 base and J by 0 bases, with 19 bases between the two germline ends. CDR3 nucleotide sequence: TGTGCCAGCAGCTTGAGGGGCCGAGGTCCTACATCTAACTATGGCTACACCTTC. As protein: CASSLRGRGPTSNYGYTF.

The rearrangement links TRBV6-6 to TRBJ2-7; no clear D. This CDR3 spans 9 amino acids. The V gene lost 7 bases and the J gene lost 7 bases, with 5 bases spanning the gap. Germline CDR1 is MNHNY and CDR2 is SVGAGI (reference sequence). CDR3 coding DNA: TGTGCCAGCATCACTGAGCAGTACTTC. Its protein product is CASITEQYF.

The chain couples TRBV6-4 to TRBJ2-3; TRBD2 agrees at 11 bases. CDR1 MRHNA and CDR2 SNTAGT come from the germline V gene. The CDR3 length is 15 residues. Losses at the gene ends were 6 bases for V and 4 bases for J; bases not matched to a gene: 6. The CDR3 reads CASSLAGGEADTQYF. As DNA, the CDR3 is TGTGCCAGCAGCCTAGCGGGAGGAGAGGCAGATACGCAGTATTTT.

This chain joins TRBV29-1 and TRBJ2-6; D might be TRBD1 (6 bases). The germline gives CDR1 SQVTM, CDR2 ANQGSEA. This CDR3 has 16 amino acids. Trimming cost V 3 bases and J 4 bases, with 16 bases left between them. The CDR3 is CSVDTPGVSGANVLTF. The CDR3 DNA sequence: TGCAGCGTTGATACCCCAGGGGTATCCGGGGCCAACGTCCTGACTTTC. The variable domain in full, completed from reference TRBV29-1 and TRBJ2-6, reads SAVISQKPSRDICQRGTSLTIQCQVDSQVTMMFWYRQQPGQSLTLIATANQGSEATYESGFVIDKFPISRPNLTFSTLTVSNMSPEDSSIYLCSVDTPGVSGANVLTFGAGSRLTVL.

The CDR3 sequence: CASSFQANSNYGYTF. The DNA of the CDR3 is TGTGCCAGCAGCTTCCAGGCTAACTCTAACTATGGCTACACCTTC. V and J are TRBV7-9 and TRBJ1-2; no definite D call. This CDR3 comprises 15 residues. Germline values: CDR1 SEHNR, CDR2 FQNEAQ (reference sequence). Trimming stripped 3 bases from V and 0 bases from J, with 11 bases between.

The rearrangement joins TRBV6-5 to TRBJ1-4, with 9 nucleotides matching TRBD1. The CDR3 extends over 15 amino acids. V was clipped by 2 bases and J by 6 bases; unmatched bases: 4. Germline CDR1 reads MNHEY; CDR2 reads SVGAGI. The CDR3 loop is CASSYVGQGYEKLFF. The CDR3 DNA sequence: TGTGCCAGCAGTTACGTAGGACAGGGGTATGAAAAACTGTTTTTT.

The CDR3 nucleotides read TGTGCCAGAAGCTTGCGGACTGGCGGGAGTCCTTACGAGCAGTACGTC. This codes for CARSLRTGGSPYEQYV. This rearrangement joins TRBV5-3 to TRBJ2-7; 7 positions agree with TRBD2. TRBV5-3 is an ORF, and what it does is uncertain. CDR3 length: 16 amino acids. The ends lost 1 base at V and 4 bases at J; junction bases unmatched: 11.

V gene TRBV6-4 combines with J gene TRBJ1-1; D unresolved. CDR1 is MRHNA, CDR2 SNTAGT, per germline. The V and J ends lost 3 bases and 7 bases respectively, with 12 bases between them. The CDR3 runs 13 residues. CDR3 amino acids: CASSDGQRGEAFF. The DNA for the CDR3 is TGTGCCAGCAGTGATGGGCAACGGGGTGAAGCTTTCTTT.

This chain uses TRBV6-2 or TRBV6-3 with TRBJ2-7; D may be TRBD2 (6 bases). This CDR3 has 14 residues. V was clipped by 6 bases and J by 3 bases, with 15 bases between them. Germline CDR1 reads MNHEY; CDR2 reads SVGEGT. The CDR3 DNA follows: TGTGCCAGCAGCCACGGGGGTGGGGTCTACGAGCAGTACTTC. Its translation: CASSHGGGVYEQYF.

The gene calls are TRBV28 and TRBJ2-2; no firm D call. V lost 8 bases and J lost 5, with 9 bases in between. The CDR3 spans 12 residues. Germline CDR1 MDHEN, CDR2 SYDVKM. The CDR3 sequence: CASQERTGELFF. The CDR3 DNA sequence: TGTGCCAGCCAGGAACGGACCGGGGAGCTGTTTTTT.

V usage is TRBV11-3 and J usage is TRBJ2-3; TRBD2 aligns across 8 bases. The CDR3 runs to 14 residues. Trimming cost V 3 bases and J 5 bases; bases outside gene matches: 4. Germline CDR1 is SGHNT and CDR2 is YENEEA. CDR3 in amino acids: CASSFSGNKDTQYF. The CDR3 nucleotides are TGTGCCAGCAGCTTTAGCGGGAATAAAGATACGCAGTATTTT.

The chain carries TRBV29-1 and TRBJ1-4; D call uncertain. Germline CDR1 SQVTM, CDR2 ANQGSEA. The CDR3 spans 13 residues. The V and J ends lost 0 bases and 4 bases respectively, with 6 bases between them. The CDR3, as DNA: TGCAGCGTTGAAGATTACGGTAATGAAAAACTGTTTTTT. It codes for CSVEDYGNEKLFF.

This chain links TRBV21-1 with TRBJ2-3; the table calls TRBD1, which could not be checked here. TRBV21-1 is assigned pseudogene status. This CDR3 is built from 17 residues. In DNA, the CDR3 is TGTGCCAGCAGCAAAGCGCTTTTAGAACAGGACACAGATACGCAGTATTTT. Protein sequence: CASSKALLEQDTDTQYF.